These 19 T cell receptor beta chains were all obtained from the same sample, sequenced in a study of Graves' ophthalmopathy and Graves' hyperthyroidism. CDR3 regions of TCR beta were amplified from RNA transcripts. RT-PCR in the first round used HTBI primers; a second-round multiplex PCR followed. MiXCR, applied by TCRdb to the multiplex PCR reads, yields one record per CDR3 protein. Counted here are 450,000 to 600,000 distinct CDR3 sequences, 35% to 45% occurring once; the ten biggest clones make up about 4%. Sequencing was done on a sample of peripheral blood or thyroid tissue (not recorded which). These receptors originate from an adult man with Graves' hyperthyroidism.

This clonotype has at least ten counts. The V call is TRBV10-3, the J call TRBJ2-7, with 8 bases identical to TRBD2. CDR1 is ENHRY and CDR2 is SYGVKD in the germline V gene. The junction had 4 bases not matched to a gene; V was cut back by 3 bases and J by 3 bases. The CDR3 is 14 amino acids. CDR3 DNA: TGTGCCATCAGTGAAGCGGGAGAAATCTACGAGCAGTACTTC. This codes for CAISEAGEIYEQYF.

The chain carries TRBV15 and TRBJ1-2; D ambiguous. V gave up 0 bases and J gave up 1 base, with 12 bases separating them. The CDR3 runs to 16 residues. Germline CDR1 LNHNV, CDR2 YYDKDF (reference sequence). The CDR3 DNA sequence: TGTGCCACCAGCAGAGATATTTGGCGGGATAACTATGGCTACACCTTC. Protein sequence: CATSRDIWRDNYGYTF.

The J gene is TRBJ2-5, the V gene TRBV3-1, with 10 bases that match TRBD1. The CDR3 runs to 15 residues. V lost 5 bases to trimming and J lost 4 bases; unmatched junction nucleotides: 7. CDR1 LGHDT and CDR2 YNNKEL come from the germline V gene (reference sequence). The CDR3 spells CASSDGQGGRETQYF. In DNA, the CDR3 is TGTGCCAGCAGCGACGGACAGGGGGGAAGAGAGACCCAGTACTTC.

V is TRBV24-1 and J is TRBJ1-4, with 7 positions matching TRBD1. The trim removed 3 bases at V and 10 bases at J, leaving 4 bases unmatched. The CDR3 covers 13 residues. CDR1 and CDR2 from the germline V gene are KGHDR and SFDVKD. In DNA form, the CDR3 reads TGTGCCACCAGTGATGGACAGGCTCGAAAACTGTTTTTT. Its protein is CATSDGQARKLFF.

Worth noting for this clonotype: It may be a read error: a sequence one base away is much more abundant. CDR3 nucleotide sequence: TGTGCCAGCAGCGCGACAGGGGGTCCCTACGAGCAGTACTTC. Translated: CASSATGGPYEQYF. The J gene is TRBJ2-7, the V gene TRBV9; TRBD1 agrees at 9 bases. The V gene end was trimmed by 3 bases and the J gene end by 2 bases; junction bases not matched to a gene: 3. The CDR3 runs 14 residues. The V gene's germline CDR1 is SGDLS and CDR2 YYNGEE.

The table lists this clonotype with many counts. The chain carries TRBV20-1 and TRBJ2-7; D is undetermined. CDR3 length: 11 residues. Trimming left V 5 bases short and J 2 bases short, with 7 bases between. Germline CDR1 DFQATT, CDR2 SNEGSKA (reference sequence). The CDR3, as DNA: TGCAGTGCTGACAAGACCTACGAGCAGTACTTC. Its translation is CSADKTYEQYF.

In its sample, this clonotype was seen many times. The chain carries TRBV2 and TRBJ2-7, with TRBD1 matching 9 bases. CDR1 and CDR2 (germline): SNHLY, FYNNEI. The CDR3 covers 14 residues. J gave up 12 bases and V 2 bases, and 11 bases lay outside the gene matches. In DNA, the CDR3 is TGTGCCAGCAGTGAAAGAACGGAACAGGGGGCTCCGTACTTC. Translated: CASSERTEQGAPYF.

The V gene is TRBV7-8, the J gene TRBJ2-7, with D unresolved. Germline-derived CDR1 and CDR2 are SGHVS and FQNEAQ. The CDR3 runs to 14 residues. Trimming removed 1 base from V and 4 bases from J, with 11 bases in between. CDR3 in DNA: TGTGCCAGCAGCTTAGGGAGAATGGAGTACGAGCAGTACTTC. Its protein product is CASSLGRMEYEQYF.

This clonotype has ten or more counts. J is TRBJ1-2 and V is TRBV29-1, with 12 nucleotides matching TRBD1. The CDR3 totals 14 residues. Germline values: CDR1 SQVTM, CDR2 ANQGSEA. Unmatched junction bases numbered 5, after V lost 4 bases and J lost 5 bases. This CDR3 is CSVGGDRGLYGYTF. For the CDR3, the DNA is TGCAGCGTTGGAGGGGACAGGGGGCTGTATGGCTACACCTTC.

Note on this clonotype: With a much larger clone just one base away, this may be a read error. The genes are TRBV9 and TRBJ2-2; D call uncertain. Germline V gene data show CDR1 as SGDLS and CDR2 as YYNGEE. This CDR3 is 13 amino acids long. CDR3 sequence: CASNVEVTGELFF. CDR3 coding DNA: TGTGCCAGCAACGTAGAGGTCACCGGGGAGCTGTTTTTT.

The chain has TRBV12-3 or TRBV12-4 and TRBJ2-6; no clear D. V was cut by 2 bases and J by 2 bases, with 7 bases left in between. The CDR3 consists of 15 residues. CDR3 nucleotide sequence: TGTGCCAGCAGTTTAAATTTCGCTGGGGCCAACGTCCTGACTTTC. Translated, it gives CASSLNFAGANVLTF.

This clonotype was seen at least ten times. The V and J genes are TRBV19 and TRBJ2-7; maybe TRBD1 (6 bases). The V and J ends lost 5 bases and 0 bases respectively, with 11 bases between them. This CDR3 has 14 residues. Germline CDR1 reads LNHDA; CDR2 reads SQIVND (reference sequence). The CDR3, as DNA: TGTGCCAGTAGTGGACAGCTGAGCTCCTACGAGCAGTACTTC. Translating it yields CASSGQLSSYEQYF.

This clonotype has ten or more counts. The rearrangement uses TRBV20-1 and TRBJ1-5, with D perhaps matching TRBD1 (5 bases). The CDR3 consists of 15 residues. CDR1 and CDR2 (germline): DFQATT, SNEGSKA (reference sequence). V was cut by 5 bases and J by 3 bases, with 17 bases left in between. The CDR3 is CSAGTGTVDNQPQHF. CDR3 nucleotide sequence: TGCAGTGCTGGGACCGGGACGGTTGACAATCAGCCCCAGCATTTT.

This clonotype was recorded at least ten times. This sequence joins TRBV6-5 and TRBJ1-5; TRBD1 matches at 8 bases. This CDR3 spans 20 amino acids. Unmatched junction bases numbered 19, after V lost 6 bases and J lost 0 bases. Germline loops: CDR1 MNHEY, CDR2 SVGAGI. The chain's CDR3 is CASSLGDRFGAQNSNQPQHF. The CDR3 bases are TGTGCCAGCAGCTTAGGGGACAGGTTTGGAGCACAAAATAGCAATCAGCCCCAGCATTTT.

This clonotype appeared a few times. This CDR3 is CASSPLTGTFRNYGYTF. The CDR3 DNA sequence: TGTGCCAGCTCACCACTCACCGGGACATTTCGTAACTATGGCTACACCTTC. This sequence joins TRBV13 and TRBJ1-2; TRBD1 might be the D (6 bases). With 8 bases removed from V and 1 base from J, the gap between germline ends came to 23 bases. CDR3 length equals 17 residues. CDR1 PRHDT and CDR2 FYEKMQ come from the germline V gene (reference sequence).

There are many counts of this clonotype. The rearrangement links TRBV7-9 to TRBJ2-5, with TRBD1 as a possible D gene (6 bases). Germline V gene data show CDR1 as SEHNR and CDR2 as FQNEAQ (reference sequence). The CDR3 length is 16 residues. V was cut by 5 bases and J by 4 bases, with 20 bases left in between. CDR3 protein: CASSPRPGVGSETQYF. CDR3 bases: TGTGCCAGCAGCCCCCGCCCAGGGGTTGGGTCAGAGACCCAGTACTTC. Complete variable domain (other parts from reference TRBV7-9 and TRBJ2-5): DTGVSQNPRHKITKRGQNVTFRCDPISEHNRLYWYRQTLGQGPEFLTYFQNEAQLEKSRLLSDRFSAERPKGSFSTLEIQRTEQGDSAMYLCASSPRPGVGSETQYFGPGTRLLVL.

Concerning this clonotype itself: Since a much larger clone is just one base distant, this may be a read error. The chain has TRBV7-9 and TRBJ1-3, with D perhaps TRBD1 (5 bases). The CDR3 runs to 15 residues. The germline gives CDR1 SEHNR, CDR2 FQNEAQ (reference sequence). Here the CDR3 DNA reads TGCGCCAGCAGCCTGGGACGGCACTCTGGAAACACCATATATTTT. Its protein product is CASSLGRHSGNTIYF.

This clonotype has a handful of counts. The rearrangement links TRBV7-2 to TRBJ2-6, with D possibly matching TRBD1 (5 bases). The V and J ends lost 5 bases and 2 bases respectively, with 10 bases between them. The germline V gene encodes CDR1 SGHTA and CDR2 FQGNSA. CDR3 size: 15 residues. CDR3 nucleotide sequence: TGTGCCAGCAGCCCTCGACAGCCTGGGGCCAACGTCCTGACTTTC. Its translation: CASSPRQPGANVLTF.

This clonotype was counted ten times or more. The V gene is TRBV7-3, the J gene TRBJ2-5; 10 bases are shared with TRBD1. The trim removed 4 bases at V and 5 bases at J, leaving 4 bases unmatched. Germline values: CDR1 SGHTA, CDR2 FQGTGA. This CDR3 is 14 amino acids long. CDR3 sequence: CASSSTGGGETQYF. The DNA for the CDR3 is TGTGCCAGCAGCTCGACAGGGGGCGGGGAGACCCAGTACTTC.